Reported below is one T cell receptor (beta chain). The antigen is not known. A read error is possible here, since a much larger clone lies one base away. The data were obtained in a study of tumor-infiltrating lymphocytes in primary liver carcinoma. Looking at the study overall: Primary liver carcinomas in the patients were surgically resected. All lesions had stage T1-T3 N0M0 and roughly 4 to 11 cm widths.

A primer matching the constant region was used to make TCR beta cDNA from approximately 500 ng of total RNA. Employing slightly modified ARM-PCR, three nested multiplex PCR rounds were run, and these gave rise to the TCR beta libraries. One entry per CDR3 protein, called by TCRdb with MiXCR from the multiplex PCR reads. This table has fewer than 350,000 distinct CDR3 sequences, roughly two thirds appearing once. Regarding the study as a whole: Tumor tissue displayed a significantly greater top-250-clone fraction than blood (p = 0.039). Tumor-adjacent and tumor-blood pairs shared less of their repertoires than tumor region pairs shared.

Both blood RNA, taken from unsorted whole blood, and germline DNA were extracted. Sequenced: peripheral blood. This clonotype was sampled from a man aged 40-50 years with primary liver carcinoma and hepatitis B virus infection.

The CDR3 reads CASSYPRDTETFF. The CDR3, as DNA: TGTGCCAGCAGTTACCCAAGGGATACTGAAACTTTCTTT. The chain combines TRBV6-6 with TRBJ1-1, with D uncertain. The CDR3 length is 13 residues. CDR1 and CDR2 (germline): MNHNY, SVGAGI (reference sequence).